This TCR beta chain was retrieved from a study of blood T cell dynamics during melanoma immunotherapy. Every bulk PBMC sample received the same 350 ng of DNA. TCRdb keeps only in-frame clones here, not all; method: immunoSEQ multiplex PCR. The sample carries 9,500 to 15,000 clones, 70% to 90% recorded once. Deletions cut 2 bases from V and 6 bases from J, with 9 bases between. From germline, CDR1 is SGHRS and CDR2 YFSETQ. CDR3 size: 13 residues. The time point is: week 3, after first cycle of checkpoint inhibitor. The clonotype originates from a human donor with melanoma. The sample here was blood, taken from a patient treated with checkpoint blockade. The J gene is TRBJ2-1, the V gene TRBV5-1, with D unresolved. CDR3 in DNA: TGCGCCAGCAGCTTCGGTCAGTCCAATGAGCAGTTCTTC. The encoded protein is CASSFGQSNEQFF.